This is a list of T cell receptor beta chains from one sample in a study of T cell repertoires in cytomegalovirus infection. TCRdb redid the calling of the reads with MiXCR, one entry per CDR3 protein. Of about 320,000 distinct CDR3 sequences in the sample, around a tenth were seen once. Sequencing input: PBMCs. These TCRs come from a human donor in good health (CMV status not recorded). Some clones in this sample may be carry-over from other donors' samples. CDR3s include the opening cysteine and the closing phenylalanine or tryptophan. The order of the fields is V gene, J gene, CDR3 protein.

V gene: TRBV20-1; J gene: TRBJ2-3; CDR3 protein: CSARKPGLAEDTQYF
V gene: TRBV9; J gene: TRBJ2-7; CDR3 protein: CASSVDPAGHLTYEQYF
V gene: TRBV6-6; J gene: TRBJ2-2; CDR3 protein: CASSVVRTGELFF
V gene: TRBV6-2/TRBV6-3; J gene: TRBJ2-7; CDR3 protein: CASSYAISEQYF
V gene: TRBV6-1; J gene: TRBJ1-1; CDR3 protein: CASRFTEDYTEAFF
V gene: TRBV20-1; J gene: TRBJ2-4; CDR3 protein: CSARLQARSAKNIQYF
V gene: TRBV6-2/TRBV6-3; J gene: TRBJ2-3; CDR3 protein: CASSLQGDTQYF
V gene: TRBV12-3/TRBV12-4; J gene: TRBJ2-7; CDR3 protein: CASSHHGTPVTYEQYF
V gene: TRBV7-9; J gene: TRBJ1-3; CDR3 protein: CASSPKLQGARGNTIYF
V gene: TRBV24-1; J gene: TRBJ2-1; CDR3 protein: CATSVGSRDNEQFF
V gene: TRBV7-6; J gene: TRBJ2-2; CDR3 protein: CASSLNRGGTGELFF
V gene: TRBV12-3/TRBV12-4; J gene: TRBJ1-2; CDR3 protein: CASSALHQGTAYGYTF
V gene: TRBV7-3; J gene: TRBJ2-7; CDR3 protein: CASRSGLASTYEQYF
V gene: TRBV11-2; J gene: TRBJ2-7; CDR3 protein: CASSLALAALYEQYF
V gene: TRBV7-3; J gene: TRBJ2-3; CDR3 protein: CASSHDPSGRTDTQYF
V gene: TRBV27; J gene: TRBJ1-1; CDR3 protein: CASSWVMNTEAFF
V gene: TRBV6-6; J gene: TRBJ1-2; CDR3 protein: CASSYKPADTGRYTF
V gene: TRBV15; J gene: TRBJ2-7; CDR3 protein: CATSRGAGPTYEQYF
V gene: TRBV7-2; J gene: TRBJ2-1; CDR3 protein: CASSLGAGGPGEQFF
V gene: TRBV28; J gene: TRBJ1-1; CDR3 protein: CASSTLGTNTEAFF
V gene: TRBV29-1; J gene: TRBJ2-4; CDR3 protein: CSVEGEQGAAKNIQYF
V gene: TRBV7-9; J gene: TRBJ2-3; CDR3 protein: CASSYVTDTQYF
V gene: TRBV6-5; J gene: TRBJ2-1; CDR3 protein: CASSSWGSNEQFF
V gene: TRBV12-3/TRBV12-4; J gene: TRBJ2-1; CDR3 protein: CASSHRTSGRMDEQFF
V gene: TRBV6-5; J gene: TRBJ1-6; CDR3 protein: CASSSPGQGANSPLHF
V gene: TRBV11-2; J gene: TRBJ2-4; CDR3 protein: CASSLYPTGQANIQYF
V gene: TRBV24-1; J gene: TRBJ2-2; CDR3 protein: CATSATDRMAGELFF
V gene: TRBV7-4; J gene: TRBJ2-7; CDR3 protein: CASSLYGSPYEQYF
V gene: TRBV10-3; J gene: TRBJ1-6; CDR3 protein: CAISESLRGTGDSPLHF
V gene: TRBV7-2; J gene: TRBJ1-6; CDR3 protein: CASSPRRNSPLHF
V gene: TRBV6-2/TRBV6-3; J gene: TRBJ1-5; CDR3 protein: CASSYSDRVISNQPQHF
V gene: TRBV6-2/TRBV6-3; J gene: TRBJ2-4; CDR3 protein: CASISPTSGKNIQYF
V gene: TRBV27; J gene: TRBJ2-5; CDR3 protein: CASSFTGVQETQYF
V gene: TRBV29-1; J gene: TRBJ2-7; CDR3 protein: CSVEVWAPGVEQYF
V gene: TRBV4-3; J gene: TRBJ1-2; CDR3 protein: CASSQIPGQGIYGYTF
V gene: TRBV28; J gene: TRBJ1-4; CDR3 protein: CASGGMRYNEKLFF
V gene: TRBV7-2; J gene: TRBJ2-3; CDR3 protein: CASSLVKGTDTQYF
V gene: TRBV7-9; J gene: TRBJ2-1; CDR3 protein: CASSSNRINEQFF
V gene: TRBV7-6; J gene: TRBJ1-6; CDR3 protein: CASSVSTANSPLHF
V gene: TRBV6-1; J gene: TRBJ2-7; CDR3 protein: CASSQLAGAPYEQYF
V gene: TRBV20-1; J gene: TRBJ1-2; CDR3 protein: CSALQGVTQGYTF